The 3 T cell receptor beta chains presented below share a single source sample, sequenced in a study of T cells in Graves' hyperthyroidism and ophthalmopathy. The investigators amplified TCR beta CDR3 regions from RNA transcripts. The HTBI set primed first-round TCR CDR3 RT-PCR. TCRdb reanalysed the multiplex PCR reads using MiXCR and keeps one entry per CDR3 protein. This sample yields approximately 600,000 distinct CDR3 sequences, of which under 25% are seen a single time; 34% belongs to the top ten. Sequencing input: blood. Receptors originate from a man between 25 and 39 years old with Graves' ophthalmopathy.

Concerning this clonotype: This may be a read error, as it is one base from a much larger clone. The V gene is TRBV5-5, the J gene TRBJ2-1; 7 bases are a match to TRBD2. The CDR3 consists of 14 residues. The V gene's germline CDR1 is SGHKS and CDR2 YYEKEE (reference sequence). Trimming at V came to 1 base and at J to 7 bases, leaving 5 bases not matched to a gene. In nucleotides, the CDR3 is TGTGCCAGCAGCTTGCGGGAGGCGTTGAATGAGCAGTTCTTC. This translates into CASSLREALNEQFF.

This clonotype has just a few counts. This chain uses TRBV12-3 or TRBV12-4 with TRBJ1-2; 7 bases are a match to TRBD1. V shed 7 bases, J shed 3 bases, and the junction held 2 bases outside the gene matches. The CDR3 extends over 12 amino acids. The CDR3 sequence: CASNDRDYGYTF. The CDR3 DNA is TGTGCCAGCAATGACAGGGACTATGGCTACACCTTC.

This clonotype was observed a few times. CDR3 DNA: TGCAGTGCTAGAGTGCATAACTCTGGAAACACCATATATTTT. This encodes CSARVHNSGNTIYF. This sequence joins TRBV20-1 and TRBJ1-3; D ambiguous. Germline CDR1 is DFQATT and CDR2 is SNEGSKA (reference sequence). Trimming cost V 1 base and J 0 bases, with 7 bases left between them. The CDR3 has 14 amino acids.